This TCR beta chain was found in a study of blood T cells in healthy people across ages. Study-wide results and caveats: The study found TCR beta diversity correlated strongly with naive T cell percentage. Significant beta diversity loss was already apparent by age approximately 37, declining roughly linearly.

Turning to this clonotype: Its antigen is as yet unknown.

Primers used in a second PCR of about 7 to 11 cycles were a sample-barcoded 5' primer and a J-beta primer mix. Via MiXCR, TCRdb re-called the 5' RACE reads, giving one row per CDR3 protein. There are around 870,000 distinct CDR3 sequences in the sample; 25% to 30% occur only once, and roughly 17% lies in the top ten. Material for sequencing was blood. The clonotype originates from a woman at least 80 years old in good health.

CDR3 loop: CATSALSGRGEGNYGYTF. The CDR3 DNA reads as TGTGCCACCAGCGCGTTGAGTGGAAGGGGGGAAGGAAACTATGGCTACACCTTC. The chain employs TRBV24-1 and TRBJ1-2; weak D call: TRBD1 (6 bases). V gave up 7 bases and J gave up 2 bases, with 25 bases separating them. This CDR3 contains 18 residues. Looked up from germline, CDR1 is KGHDR and CDR2 is SFDVKD.